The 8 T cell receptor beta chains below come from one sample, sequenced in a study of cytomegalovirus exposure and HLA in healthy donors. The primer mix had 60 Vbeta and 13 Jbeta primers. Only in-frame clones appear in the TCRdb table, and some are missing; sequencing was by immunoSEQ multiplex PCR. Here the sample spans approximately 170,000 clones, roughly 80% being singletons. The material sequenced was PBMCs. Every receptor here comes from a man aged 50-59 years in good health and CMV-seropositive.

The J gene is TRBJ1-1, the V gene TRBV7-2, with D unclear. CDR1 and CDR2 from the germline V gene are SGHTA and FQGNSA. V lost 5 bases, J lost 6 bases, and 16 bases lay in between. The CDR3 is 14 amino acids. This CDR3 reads CASSDYPGRSEAFF. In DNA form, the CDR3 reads TGTGCCAGCAGCGATTACCCGGGAAGGTCTGAAGCTTTCTTT.

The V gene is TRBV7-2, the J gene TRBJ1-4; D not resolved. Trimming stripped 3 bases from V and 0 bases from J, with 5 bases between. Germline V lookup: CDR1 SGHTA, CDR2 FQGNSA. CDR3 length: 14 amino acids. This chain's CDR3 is CASSFFATNEKLFF. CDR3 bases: TGTGCCAGCAGCTTTTTCGCAACTAATGAAAAACTGTTTTTT.

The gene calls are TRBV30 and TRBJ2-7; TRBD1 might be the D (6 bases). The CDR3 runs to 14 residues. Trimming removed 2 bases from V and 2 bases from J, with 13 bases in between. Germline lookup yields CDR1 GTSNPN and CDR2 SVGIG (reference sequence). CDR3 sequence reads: CAWSLGQGPYEQYF. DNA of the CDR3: TGTGCCTGGAGTCTTGGGCAGGGGCCCTACGAGCAGTACTTC.

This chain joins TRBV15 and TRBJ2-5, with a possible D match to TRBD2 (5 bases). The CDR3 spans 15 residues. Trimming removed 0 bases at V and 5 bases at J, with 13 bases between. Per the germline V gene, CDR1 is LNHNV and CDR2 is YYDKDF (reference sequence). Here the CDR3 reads CATSRDRGRGETQYF. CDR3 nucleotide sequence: TGTGCCACCAGCAGAGACCGTGGCCGAGGGGAGACCCAGTACTTC.

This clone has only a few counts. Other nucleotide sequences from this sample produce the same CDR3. CDR3 protein: CASSQGQGSDTEAFF. The CDR3 DNA is TGCGCCAGCAGCCAAGGACAGGGGTCCGACACTGAAGCTTTCTTT. The V and J genes are TRBV4-1 and TRBJ1-1; the match to TRBD1 covers 8 bases. Germline V gene sequence: CDR1 MGHRA, CDR2 YSYEKL. The V segment lost 1 base and the J segment 3 bases; nucleotides outside the gene matches: 4. This CDR3 is built from 15 residues.

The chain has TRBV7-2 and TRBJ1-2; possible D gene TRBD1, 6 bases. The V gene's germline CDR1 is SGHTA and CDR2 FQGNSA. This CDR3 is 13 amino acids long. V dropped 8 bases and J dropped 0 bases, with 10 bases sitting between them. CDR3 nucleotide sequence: TGTGCCAGCGGGGACATACCTAACTATGGCTACACCTTC. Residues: CASGDIPNYGYTF.

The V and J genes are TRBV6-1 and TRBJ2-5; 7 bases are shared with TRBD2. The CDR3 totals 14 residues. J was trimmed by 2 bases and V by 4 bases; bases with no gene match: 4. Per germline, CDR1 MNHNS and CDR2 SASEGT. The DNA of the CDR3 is TGTGCCAGCAGTGTGGGGGGGGGACAAGAGACCCAGTACTTC. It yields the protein CASSVGGGQETQYF.

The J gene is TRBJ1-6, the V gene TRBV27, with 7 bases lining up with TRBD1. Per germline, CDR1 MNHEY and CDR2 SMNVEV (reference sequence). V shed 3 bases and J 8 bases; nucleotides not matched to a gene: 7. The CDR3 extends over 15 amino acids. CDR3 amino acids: CASSFGGGNYSPLHF. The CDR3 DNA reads TGTGCCAGCAGTTTTGGAGGGGGCAATTATTCACCCCTCCACTTT.